Presented here are 28 T cell receptor beta chains from one specimen sequenced in a study of identical twins. MiXCR, run by TCRdb on the 5' RACE reads, gives a single entry per CDR3 protein. The table has over 200,000 distinct CDR3 sequences, about 10% seen once. Input material: memory T cells sorted from blood. The receptors here all came from a man in his fifties in good health.

This clonotype was seen at least ten times. The V call is TRBV19, the J call TRBJ1-5, with TRBD1 matching 7 bases. The germline CDR1 and CDR2 sequences are LNHDA and SQIVND (reference sequence). The trim removed 10 bases at V and 6 bases at J, leaving 12 bases unmatched. There are 14 residues in the CDR3. The CDR3 loop is CATKGAGELQPQHF. In DNA form, the CDR3 reads TGTGCCACGAAGGGGGCAGGGGAACTTCAGCCCCAGCATTTT.

This clonotype was counted only a few times. V and J are TRBV30 and TRBJ1-6; D not resolved. Deletions cut 2 bases from V and 8 bases from J, with 19 bases between. This CDR3 comprises 16 residues. Germline CDR1 GTSNPN, CDR2 SVGIG (reference sequence). CDR3 amino acids: CAWSFGRISRDSPLHF. As DNA, the CDR3 is TGTGCCTGGAGTTTCGGACGGATCTCTCGAGATTCACCCCTCCACTTT. The variable domain in full, with the rest retrieved from reference TRBV30 and TRBJ1-6, is SQTIHQWPATLVQPVGSPLSLECTVEGTSNPNLYWYRQAAGRGLQLLFYSVGIGQISSEVPQNLSASRPQDRQFILSSKKLLLSDSGFYLCAWSFGRISRDSPLHFGNGTRLTVT.

This clonotype was counted ten times or more. The genes are TRBV29-1 and TRBJ2-1; D is unclear. Per the germline V gene, CDR1 is SQVTM and CDR2 is ANQGSEA. Trimming took off 7 bases at V and 1 base at J, with 11 bases between the two ends. The CDR3 loop spans 13 amino acids. The CDR3 region is CSARRGSYNEQFF. CDR3 DNA sequence: TGCAGCGCCCGTCGAGGATCCTACAATGAGCAGTTCTTC.

There are a few counts of this clonotype. The rearrangement links TRBV6-2 or TRBV6-3 to TRBJ2-7, with D tentatively TRBD2 (5 bases). This CDR3 contains 13 residues. CDR1 MNHEY and CDR2 SVGEGT come from the germline V gene. Trimming removed 4 bases at V and 12 bases at J, with 19 bases between. CDR3 in DNA: TGTGCCAGCAGTTTGGCTGATACGAGGGTCCCGTACTTC. It specifies CASSLADTRVPYF.

This clonotype was counted between two and nine times. The rearrangement links TRBV7-2 to TRBJ2-5; D is undetermined. V lost 0 bases and J lost 4, with 18 bases in between. The germline CDR1 and CDR2 sequences are SGHTA and FQGNSA. This CDR3 is built from 17 residues. The CDR3 sequence is CASSLAKAGRARETQYF. CDR3 nucleotides: TGTGCCAGCAGCTTAGCGAAAGCAGGTCGGGCAAGAGAGACCCAGTACTTC.

The genes are TRBV15 and TRBJ2-7; D unresolved. The V end was cut by 0 bases, the J end by 6 bases, with 12 bases between. The CDR3 sequence is 14 residues long. CDR1 and CDR2 from the germline V gene are LNHNV and YYDKDF (reference sequence). Here the CDR3 reads CATSRDPTATEQYF. The CDR3 DNA reads TGTGCCACCAGCAGAGATCCCACCGCGACCGAGCAGTACTTC.

In this sample, this clonotype turned up many times. This chain links TRBV3-1 with TRBJ2-7, with D unclear. Germline V gene lookup returns CDR1 LGHDT and CDR2 YNNKEL (reference sequence). CDR3 size: 12 residues. V lost 3 bases and J 2 bases, leaving 5 bases between the germline ends. CDR3 sequence: CASSQRTYEQYF. The CDR3 DNA follows: TGTGCCAGCAGCCAGCGCACCTACGAGCAGTACTTC.

The J gene is TRBJ2-7, the V gene TRBV6-5; D is perhaps TRBD1 (5 bases). CDR3 length: 16 amino acids. V was trimmed by 6 bases and J by 3 bases, leaving 21 bases between them. Germline CDR1 MNHEY, CDR2 SVGAGI. Here the CDR3 DNA reads TGTGCCAGCAGCTATTCCACGACAGTGCCCCTCTACGAGCAGTACTTC. It yields the protein CASSYSTTVPLYEQYF.

This clonotype has at least ten counts. The rearrangement joins TRBV11-3 to TRBJ2-1; 8 bases align to TRBD2. This CDR3 has 15 amino acids. J gave up 4 bases and V 3 bases, and 5 bases lay outside the gene matches. From germline, CDR1 is SGHNT and CDR2 YENEEA. Written as DNA, the CDR3 is TGTGCCAGCAGCTTCGGGGGGGCCATATACAATGAGCAGTTCTTC. Amino acids: CASSFGGAIYNEQFF.

This clonotype came up a few times. This chain links TRBV24-1 with TRBJ1-2; maybe TRBD1 (5 bases). CDR3 size: 14 residues. The germline V gene encodes CDR1 KGHDR and CDR2 SFDVKD. V was clipped by 2 bases and J by 4 bases, with 10 bases between them. Written as DNA, the CDR3 is TGTGCCACCAGTGATTATGACAGTCGCTATGGCTACACCTTC. Translation gives CATSDYDSRYGYTF.

This clonotype has just a few counts. V is TRBV11-2 and J is TRBJ2-3; a possible D gene is TRBD2 (6 bases). Germline assignment: CDR1 SGHAT and CDR2 FQNNGV. Deletions cut 5 bases from V and 2 bases from J, with 11 bases between. This CDR3 has 14 residues. The CDR3 DNA follows: TGTGCCAGCAGCCGGACTACCCACACAGATACGCAGTATTTT. This translates into CASSRTTHTDTQYF.

This clonotype has a count of ten or more. The chain employs TRBV28 and TRBJ1-5; weak D call: TRBD1 (5 bases). Trimming pared 6 bases from V and 7 bases from J, leaving 16 bases between. This CDR3 has 14 amino acids. Per germline, CDR1 MDHEN and CDR2 SYDVKM. CDR3 sequence (DNA): TGTGCCAGCAGCCCTACCGGGGGTCGCCAGCCCCAGCATTTT. Protein sequence: CASSPTGGRQPQHF.

The chain employs TRBV3-1 and TRBJ1-1, with 8 bases lining up with TRBD1. Germline CDR1 LGHDT, CDR2 YNNKEL (reference sequence). This CDR3 contains 12 residues. V was pared by 6 bases and J by 11 bases, with 8 bases of the junction left unmatched. The CDR3 nucleotides read TGTGCCAGCAGGGCGACAGGGGAGGCGGCTTTCTTT. This sequence encodes CASRATGEAAFF.

This clonotype was counted at least ten times. The chain is built from TRBV27 and TRBJ1-6; tentative D call: TRBD1 (6 bases). The CDR3 extends over 16 amino acids. The germline CDR1 and CDR2 sequences are MNHEY and SMNVEV (reference sequence). The germline V and J ends were trimmed by 0 bases and 10 bases, with 16 bases remaining between them. The CDR3 DNA sequence: TGTGCCAGCAGTTTATCTTCCTGGGGGCGCGAATCACCCCTCCACTTT. Its protein product is CASSLSSWGRESPLHF.

This clonotype has just a few counts. The chain joins TRBV5-1 to TRBJ2-1, with TRBD2 matching over 13 bases. In germline, CDR1 is SGHRS, CDR2 YFSETQ. The CDR3 has 16 amino acids. The junction had 8 bases not matched to a gene; V was cut back by 4 bases and J by 7 bases. CDR3 loop: CASSQGLAGIANEQFF. In DNA form, the CDR3 reads TGCGCCAGCAGCCAGGGACTAGCGGGAATCGCAAATGAGCAGTTCTTC.

V usage is TRBV6-5 and J usage is TRBJ1-5; the D gene is possibly TRBD1 (5 bases). Germline assignment: CDR1 MNHEY and CDR2 SVGAGI. V was pared by 0 bases and J by 3 bases, with 9 bases between. The CDR3 runs to 15 residues. This chain's CDR3 is CASSYSPGPNQPQHF. The CDR3 DNA follows: TGTGCCAGCAGTTACTCTCCAGGGCCCAATCAGCCCCAGCATTTT.

This clonotype has ten or more counts. The J gene is TRBJ2-1, the V gene TRBV20-1, with 15 positions matching TRBD2. The CDR3 spans 16 residues. J lost 3 bases, V lost 6 bases, and 6 bases had no gene match. In germline, CDR1 is DFQATT, CDR2 SNEGSKA (reference sequence). DNA for the CDR3: TGCAGTGCGGATTCGGGACTAGCGGGAGGCTACAATGAGCAGTTCTTC. Protein: CSADSGLAGGYNEQFF.

This clonotype has a handful of counts. The rearrangement uses TRBV7-3 and TRBJ2-1; 7 nucleotides match TRBD2. J lost 9 bases, V lost 2 bases, and 10 bases had no gene match. The germline gives CDR1 SGHTA, CDR2 FQGTGA. The CDR3 covers 15 residues. The DNA for the CDR3 is TGTGCCAGCAGCTTAGGAGGACTAGTTTCCAGTGAGCAGTTCTTC. Translating it yields CASSLGGLVSSEQFF.

By share, this clonotype ranks as medium-sized (0.01 to 0.1%). Its ends do not fully match the called genes, so a read error is possible. The gene calls are TRBV20-1 and TRBJ2-5, with D perhaps TRBD1 (6 bases). This CDR3 is built from 14 residues. From germline, CDR1 is DFQATT and CDR2 SNEGSKA (reference sequence). CDR3 in amino acids: CSASSQGNQGTQYF. The CDR3 DNA sequence: TGCAGTGCTAGTAGTCAGGGGAATCAAGGGACCCAGTACTTC.

The V gene is TRBV6-1, the J gene TRBJ2-1; 12 nucleotides agree with TRBD2. With 7 bases clipped from V and 6 bases from J, the junction kept 13 bases outside the gene matches. There are 17 residues in the CDR3. Germline CDR1 is MNHNS and CDR2 is SASEGT. CDR3 loop: CASKKRTSGISSNEQFF. The CDR3 DNA sequence: TGTGCCAGCAAGAAACGGACTAGCGGGATTTCGAGCAATGAGCAGTTCTTC.

The V gene is TRBV4-3, the J gene TRBJ2-2; D is unclear. The CDR3 has 15 amino acids. CDR1 is LGHNA, CDR2 YSLEER, per germline. V lost 0 bases, J lost 4 bases, and 9 bases lay in between. The CDR3 DNA is TGCGCCAGCAGCCAAGAGACTCCGGGCACCGGGGAGCTGTTTTTT. Its protein is CASSQETPGTGELFF.

The chain carries TRBV5-8 and TRBJ2-3, with D tentatively TRBD1 (6 bases). The V and J ends lost 2 bases and 1 base respectively, with 11 bases between them. Per the germline V gene, CDR1 is SGHTS and CDR2 is YDEGEE. The CDR3 consists of 15 residues. DNA of the CDR3: TGTGCCAGCAGCTTAGGACAGTTTCGCACAGATACGCAGTATTTT. Encoded protein: CASSLGQFRTDTQYF.

The chain combines TRBV20-1 with TRBJ2-2; unclear D gene. The CDR3 is 16 amino acids. Germline V gene lookup returns CDR1 DFQATT and CDR2 SNEGSKA (reference sequence). V was pared by 0 bases and J by 2 bases, with 13 bases between. This CDR3 reads CSARDRVGRNTGELFF. CDR3 nucleotides: TGCAGTGCTAGAGATCGTGTGGGAAGAAACACCGGGGAGCTGTTTTTT.

The chain uses TRBV24-1 and TRBJ2-2; D is unresolved. The CDR3 has 12 amino acids. Trimming removed 6 bases at V and 1 base at J, with 2 bases between. CDR1 KGHDR and CDR2 SFDVKD come from the germline V gene. In DNA, the CDR3 is TGTGCCACCAGTCTGAACACCGGGGAGCTGTTTTTT. The encoded protein is CATSLNTGELFF.

This clonotype was found many times. The J gene is TRBJ1-2, the V gene TRBV6-5, with a weak D call TRBD1 (5 bases). Germline V CDR1 and CDR2: MNHEY, SVGAGI. The CDR3 covers 14 residues. Trimming removed 0 bases at V and 3 bases at J, with 8 bases between. This CDR3 reads CASSYSRGDYGYTF. CDR3 DNA sequence: TGTGCCAGCAGTTACTCGCGAGGGGACTATGGCTACACCTTC.

In this sample, this clonotype turned up a few times. V usage is TRBV28 and J usage is TRBJ2-7, with 10 bases identical to TRBD1. This CDR3 spans 12 amino acids. Unmatched junction bases numbered 3, after V lost 11 bases and J lost 2 bases. Germline V gene lookup returns CDR1 MDHEN and CDR2 SYDVKM. CDR3 residues: CAGGQGTYEQYF. The CDR3 region has the DNA TGTGCCGGGGGACAGGGGACCTACGAGCAGTACTTC.

This clonotype was seen a handful of times. The chain is built from TRBV6-5 and TRBJ1-2, with D possibly matching TRBD1 (6 bases). This CDR3 has 13 amino acids. Germline CDR1 reads MNHEY; CDR2 reads SVGAGI. Trimming cost V 2 bases and J 8 bases, with 12 bases left between them. The DNA for the CDR3 is TGTGCCAGCAGTTACATCCAGGGGAGCGGCTACACCTTC. Translating it yields CASSYIQGSGYTF.

The rearrangement uses TRBV5-6 and TRBJ2-7; TRBD1 matches at 9 bases. The CDR3 contains 15 residues. In germline, CDR1 is SGHDT, CDR2 YYEEEE. V lost 3 bases, J lost 2 bases, and 6 bases stayed unmatched. The CDR3 coding sequence is TGTGCCAGCAGCTGGGGACAGGGATTCACCTACGAGCAGTACTTC. This encodes CASSWGQGFTYEQYF.